These T cell receptor beta chains were read from a single sample in a study of T-cell reconstitution after alpha-beta-depleted transplantation in children. TCRdb passed the PCR reads through MiXCR, listing each CDR3 protein once. This table has around 450,000 distinct CDR3 sequences, under 20% appearing once. The source material was PBMCs, mostly from graft donor cells, sampled 360 days after TCRalphabeta/CD19-depleted stem cell transplant. These receptors came from a boy under two years old who had a stem cell transplant for Wiskott-Aldrich syndrome, so the T cells may come from the graft donor. Both conserved end residues are part of each CDR3. A D gene is named only where the DNA matches it firmly. Size is stated for part of the rows, as once, few or many counts, or as a class when the clone is expanded.

cdr3_nt: TGTGCCAGCAGGGGTAAAAGGGTGCTCTCCTACAATGAGCAGTTCTTC
cdr3_aa: CASRGKRVLSYNEQFF
v_call: TRBV12-3/TRBV12-4
clone_size: many
cdr3_length: 16
d_call: NA
j_call: TRBJ2-1

cdr3_nt: TGTGCCAGCAGTCACCCCGGGACGAGGGACGAGCAGTACTTC
cdr3_aa: CASSHPGTRDEQYF
v_call: TRBV6-2/TRBV6-3
clone_size: few
cdr3_length: 14
d_call: NA
j_call: TRBJ2-7

cdr3_nt: TGTGCCAGCAGTTCTTACACAGATACGCAGTATTTT
cdr3_aa: CASSSYTDTQYF
v_call: TRBV6-5
clone_size: many
cdr3_length: 12
d_call: NA
j_call: TRBJ2-3

cdr3_nt: TGTGCCAGCAGTTCTGCGGGGGGGGCCAGCTACGAGCAGTACTTC
cdr3_aa: CASSSAGGASYEQYF
v_call: TRBV28
clone_size: few
cdr3_length: 15
d_call: TRBD2
j_call: TRBJ2-7

cdr3_nt: TGTGCCAGCAGCTTAAGGGGCAGGGAGGGAGAGACCCAGTACTTC
cdr3_aa: CASSLRGREGETQYF
v_call: TRBV7-2
clone_size: NA
cdr3_length: 15
d_call: TRBD2
j_call: TRBJ2-5

cdr3_nt: TGTGCCAGCAGCCCTAACCCTTTGTACGAGCAGTACTTC
cdr3_aa: CASSPNPLYEQYF
v_call: TRBV7-2
clone_size: few
cdr3_length: 13
d_call: NA
j_call: TRBJ2-7

cdr3_nt: TGCGCCAGCAGTCCAATAAAAACGGCTGGGGCCAACGTCCTGACTTTC
cdr3_aa: CASSPIKTAGANVLTF
v_call: TRBV5-1
clone_size: few
cdr3_length: 16
d_call: NA
j_call: TRBJ2-6

cdr3_nt: TGTGCCAGCAGTTTTGACAGGGTACGCAATCAGCCCCAGCATTTT
cdr3_aa: CASSFDRVRNQPQHF
v_call: TRBV2
clone_size: NA
cdr3_length: 15
d_call: TRBD1
j_call: TRBJ1-5

cdr3_nt: TGCAGTGCTAGACAGTCCAATCAGCCCCAGCATTTT
cdr3_aa: CSARQSNQPQHF
v_call: TRBV20-1
clone_size: few
cdr3_length: 12
d_call: NA
j_call: TRBJ1-5

cdr3_nt: TGTGCCATCAGTGTAAAGCTTTGGGGAACGAACACCGGGGAGCTGTTTTTT
cdr3_aa: CAISVKLWGTNTGELFF
v_call: TRBV10-3
clone_size: NA
cdr3_length: 17
d_call: NA
j_call: TRBJ2-2

cdr3_nt: TGCGCCAGCAGCCTACAGGGAGTTGGAGGTGAAAAACTGTTTTTT
cdr3_aa: CASSLQGVGGEKLFF
v_call: TRBV4-1
clone_size: few
cdr3_length: 15
d_call: NA
j_call: TRBJ1-4

cdr3_nt: TGCGCCAGCAGCTTGGGACAGCTCACAGATACGCAGTATTTT
cdr3_aa: CASSLGQLTDTQYF
v_call: TRBV5-1
clone_size: NA
cdr3_length: 14
d_call: NA
j_call: TRBJ2-3

cdr3_nt: TGTGCCAGCAGCTTAGTGGCGGGGGGGCGGGGTACGCAGTATTTT
cdr3_aa: CASSLVAGGRGTQYF
v_call: TRBV7-8
clone_size: NA
cdr3_length: 15
d_call: TRBD2
j_call: TRBJ2-3

cdr3_nt: TGTGCCAGCAGCTTAGGACCCGGGACACCAATAGCCAAAAACATTCAGTACTTC
cdr3_aa: CASSLGPGTPIAKNIQYF
v_call: TRBV11-2
clone_size: few
cdr3_length: 18
d_call: NA
j_call: TRBJ2-4

cdr3_nt: TGTGCCAGCAGTTTCCGGGACAGGGGGCCAGATACGCAGTATTTT
cdr3_aa: CASSFRDRGPDTQYF
v_call: TRBV12-3/TRBV12-4
clone_size: NA
cdr3_length: 15
d_call: TRBD1
j_call: TRBJ2-3

cdr3_nt: TGTGCCAGCAGCCAAACGCAGGACTTGTACAATGAGCAGTTCTTC
cdr3_aa: CASSQTQDLYNEQFF
v_call: TRBV3-1
clone_size: NA
cdr3_length: 15
d_call: NA
j_call: TRBJ2-1

cdr3_nt: TGCAGCGTGGCGGGACTCATGAACACTGAAGCTTTCTTT
cdr3_aa: CSVAGLMNTEAFF
v_call: TRBV29-1
clone_size: many
cdr3_length: 13
d_call: NA
j_call: TRBJ1-1

cdr3_nt: TGTGCCAGCAGCCCACGAGGGACAGGGTTTTCGTATGGCTACACCTTC
cdr3_aa: CASSPRGTGFSYGYTF
v_call: TRBV12-3/TRBV12-4
clone_size: few
cdr3_length: 16
d_call: TRBD1
j_call: TRBJ1-2

cdr3_nt: TGTGCCAGCGGCATGAACAGGGGCTACGAGCAGTACTTC
cdr3_aa: CASGMNRGYEQYF
v_call: TRBV7-9
clone_size: NA
cdr3_length: 13
d_call: TRBD1
j_call: TRBJ2-7

cdr3_nt: TGTGCCAGCAGCTTAGCGGGGTATGACTCCTCCTACGAGCAGTACTTC
cdr3_aa: CASSLAGYDSSYEQYF
v_call: TRBV7-2
clone_size: NA
cdr3_length: 16
d_call: NA
j_call: TRBJ2-7

cdr3_nt: TGTGCCAGTGGCACTGAAGCTTTCTTT
cdr3_aa: CASGTEAFF
v_call: TRBV19
clone_size: NA
cdr3_length: 9
d_call: NA
j_call: TRBJ1-1

cdr3_nt: TGCGCCAGCAGCCAAGTAAGCGGGAGGGGCTACAATGAGCAGTTCTTC
cdr3_aa: CASSQVSGRGYNEQFF
v_call: TRBV4-1
clone_size: few
cdr3_length: 16
d_call: TRBD2
j_call: TRBJ2-1

cdr3_nt: TGCAGCGTCCTGATCTCTGGGGCCAACGTCCTGACTTTC
cdr3_aa: CSVLISGANVLTF
v_call: TRBV29-1
clone_size: few
cdr3_length: 13
d_call: NA
j_call: TRBJ2-6

cdr3_nt: TGTGCCAGCAGTTTTGGGGGGACAACGCAGTATTTT
cdr3_aa: CASSFGGTTQYF
v_call: TRBV27
clone_size: few
cdr3_length: 12
d_call: NA
j_call: TRBJ2-3